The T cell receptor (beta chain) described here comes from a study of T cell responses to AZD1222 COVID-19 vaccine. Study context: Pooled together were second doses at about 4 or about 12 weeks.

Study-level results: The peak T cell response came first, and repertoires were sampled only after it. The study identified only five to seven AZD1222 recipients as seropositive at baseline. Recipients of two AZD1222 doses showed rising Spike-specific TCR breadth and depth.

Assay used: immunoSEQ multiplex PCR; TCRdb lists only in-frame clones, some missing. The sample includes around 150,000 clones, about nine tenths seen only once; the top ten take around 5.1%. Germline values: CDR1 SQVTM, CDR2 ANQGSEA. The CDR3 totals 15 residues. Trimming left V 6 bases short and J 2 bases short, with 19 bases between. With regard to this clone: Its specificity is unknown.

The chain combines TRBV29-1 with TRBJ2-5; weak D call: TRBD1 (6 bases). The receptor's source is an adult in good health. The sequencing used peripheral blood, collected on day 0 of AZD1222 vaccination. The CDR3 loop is CSVPGAAILQETQYF. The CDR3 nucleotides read TGCAGCGTCCCAGGGGCGGCTATTCTTCAAGAGACCCAGTACTTC.